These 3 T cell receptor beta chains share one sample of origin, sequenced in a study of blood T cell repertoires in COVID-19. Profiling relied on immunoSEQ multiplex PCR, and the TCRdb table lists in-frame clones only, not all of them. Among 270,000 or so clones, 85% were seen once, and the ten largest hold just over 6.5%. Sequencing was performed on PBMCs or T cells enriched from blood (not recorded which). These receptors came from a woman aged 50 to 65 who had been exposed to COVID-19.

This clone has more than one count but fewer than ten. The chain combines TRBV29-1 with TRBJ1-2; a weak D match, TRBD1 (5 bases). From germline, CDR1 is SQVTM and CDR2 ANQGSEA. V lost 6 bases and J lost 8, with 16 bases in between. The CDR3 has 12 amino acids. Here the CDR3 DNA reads TGCAGCGTCCGGGGGTCGGAGGAGGGCTACACCTTC. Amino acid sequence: CSVRGSEEGYTF.

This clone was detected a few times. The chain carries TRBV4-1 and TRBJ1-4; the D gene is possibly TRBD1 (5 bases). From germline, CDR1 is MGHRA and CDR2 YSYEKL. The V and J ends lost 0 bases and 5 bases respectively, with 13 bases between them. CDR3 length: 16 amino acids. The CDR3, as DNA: TGCGCCAGCAGCCAAGACGGGGGATCATACAATGAAAAACTGTTTTTT. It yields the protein CASSQDGGSYNEKLFF.

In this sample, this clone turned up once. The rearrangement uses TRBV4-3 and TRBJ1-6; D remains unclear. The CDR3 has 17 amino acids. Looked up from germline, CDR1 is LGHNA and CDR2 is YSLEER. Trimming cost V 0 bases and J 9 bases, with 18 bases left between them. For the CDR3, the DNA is TGCGCCAGCAGCCAAGAGTTCTGGGAGAGCGACATTTCACCCCTCCACTTT. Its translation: CASSQEFWESDISPLHF.